One and the same sample provided the 14 T cell receptor beta chains below, sequenced in a study of CD8 T cells in Susac syndrome. An amount of RNA that ranged from 0.5 to 1 ug was reverse transcribed with random hexamers. TCRdb called the immunoSEQ multiplex PCR reads again in MiXCR, with one record for every CDR3 protein. The table records some 180,000 distinct CDR3 sequences, roughly 92% of them present only once. Sequencing was performed on CD4+ T cells from PBMCs. These receptors came from a human donor in good health.

This clonotype was detected only once. The CDR3 DNA is TGTGCCAGCAGCGCTAGAGTCAGGGTCTTAGGGCACACTGAAGCTTTCTTT. This codes for CASSARVRVLGHTEAFF. V and J are TRBV7-2 and TRBJ1-1, with TRBD1 as a possible D gene (5 bases). The germline gives CDR1 SGHTA, CDR2 FQGNSA. This CDR3 is built from 17 residues. Trimming shortened V by 5 bases and J by 3 bases, and 22 bases separated the two germline ends. Together with reference TRBV7-2 and TRBJ1-1, the CDR3 gives the full variable domain: GAGVSQSPSNKVTEKGKDVELRCDPISGHTALYWYRQSLGQGLEFLIYFQGNSAPDKSGLPSDRFSAERTGGSVSTLTIQRTQQEDSAVYLCASSARVRVLGHTEAFFGQGTRLTVV.

This clonotype was observed a few times. V gene TRBV14 combines with J gene TRBJ1-1; TRBD1 agrees at 7 bases. V was pared by 1 base and J by 4 bases, with 3 bases of the junction left unmatched. The CDR3 is 14 residues long. Germline assignment: CDR1 SGHDN and CDR2 FVKESK. The CDR3 bases are TGTGCCAGCAGCCAAGTTTCAGGGGGCACTGAAGCTTTCTTT. This encodes CASSQVSGGTEAFF.

The rearrangement links TRBV11-2 to TRBJ2-5; 16 bases line up with TRBD2. Unmatched junction bases numbered 16, after V lost 1 base and J lost 5 bases. This CDR3 comprises 21 residues. Germline V CDR1 and CDR2: SGHAT, FQNNGV. CDR3 in amino acids: CASSLGGPGLAGGSHRETQYF. CDR3 sequence (DNA): TGTGCCAGCAGCTTAGGTGGTCCGGGACTAGCGGGGGGGTCCCATCGGGAGACCCAGTACTTC.

The V gene is TRBV7-9, the J gene TRBJ2-7, with 7 bases identical to TRBD1. CDR1 and CDR2 (germline): SEHNR, FQNEAQ (reference sequence). V shed 6 bases and J 6 bases; nucleotides not matched to a gene: 11. This CDR3 is 14 amino acids long. The CDR3 sequence: CASSLKTGSFEQYF. CDR3 DNA: TGTGCCAGCAGTTTAAAGACAGGGTCGTTCGAGCAGTACTTC. The full variable domain, rest sourced from reference TRBV7-9 and TRBJ2-7, is DTGVSQNPRHKITKRGQNVTFRCDPISEHNRLYWYRQTLGQGPEFLTYFQNEAQLEKSRLLSDRFSAERPKGSFSTLEIQRTEQGDSAMYLCASSLKTGSFEQYFGPGTRLTVT.

This chain uses TRBV7-9 with TRBJ2-2; D is possibly TRBD2 (5 bases). This CDR3 spans 14 amino acids. Germline V gene sequence: CDR1 SEHNR, CDR2 FQNEAQ (reference sequence). Between the trimmed V and J ends, which lost 1 base and 4 bases, there was a span of 7 bases. The CDR3 DNA reads as TGTGCCAGCAGCTTAGGCGGGCCCACCGGGGAGCTGTTTTTT. Translation gives CASSLGGPTGELFF.

The CDR3: CASSWDPEHEQFF. As DNA, the CDR3 is TGCGCCAGCAGTTGGGATCCCGAACATGAGCAGTTCTTC. The J gene is TRBJ2-1, the V gene TRBV5-1; D not certain. V lost 5 bases to trimming and J lost 8 bases, with 14 bases between them. The CDR3 covers 13 residues. The germline V gene has CDR1 SGHRS and CDR2 YFSETQ.

The chain carries TRBV10-3 and TRBJ2-1, with D maybe TRBD2 (7 bases). V lost 0 bases to trimming and J lost 7 bases, with 13 bases between them. The germline V gene has CDR1 ENHRY and CDR2 SYGVKD. This CDR3 comprises 15 residues. The CDR3 nucleotides are TGTGCCATCAGTGAGTCCGTCGGGGGGCGAAATGAGCAGTTCTTC. Translated: CAISESVGGRNEQFF.

This clonotype was picked up one time. The chain joins TRBV13 to TRBJ1-2; 7 bases fit TRBD1. The CDR3 loop spans 14 amino acids. V was clipped by 5 bases and J by 3 bases; unmatched bases: 6. Germline V gives CDR1 PRHDT, CDR2 FYEKMQ (reference sequence). CDR3 loop: CASSAGTADYGYTF. CDR3 sequence (DNA): TGTGCCAGCAGCGCAGGGACAGCAGACTATGGCTACACCTTC.

The chain combines TRBV7-9 with TRBJ1-6; D is possibly TRBD1 (5 bases). V was trimmed by 5 bases and J by 17 bases, leaving 16 bases between them. CDR3 length: 12 residues. Per the germline V gene, CDR1 is SEHNR and CDR2 is FQNEAQ (reference sequence). In DNA, the CDR3 is TGTGCCAGCAGCCACGGGACGGCCCAATTCCACTTT. Amino acids: CASSHGTAQFHF.

V is TRBV7-9 and J is TRBJ1-2; the match to TRBD1 covers 8 bases. This CDR3 region has 15 residues. V was clipped by 4 bases and J by 1 base; unmatched bases: 5. Germline CDR1 SEHNR, CDR2 FQNEAQ (reference sequence). The CDR3 DNA sequence: TGTGCCAGCAGCTCCGGGACAGGCTTTAACTATGGCTACACCTTC. It encodes CASSSGTGFNYGYTF.

The chain recombines TRBV5-6 with TRBJ1-5, with D uncertain. Between the trimmed V and J ends, which lost 4 bases and 4 bases, there was a span of 12 bases. Per germline, CDR1 SGHDT and CDR2 YYEEEE. The CDR3 covers 14 residues. CDR3 in amino acids: CASSRLPGNQPQHF. The DNA for the CDR3 is TGTGCCAGCAGCCGTCTTCCGGGGAATCAGCCCCAGCATTTT.

The chain employs TRBV5-6 and TRBJ2-1, with D hard to call. The CDR3 is made up of 16 amino acids. V lost 4 bases to trimming and J lost 5 bases, with 19 bases between them. Germline V CDR1 and CDR2: SGHDT, YYEEEE. The CDR3 sequence is CASSLSGDTADNEQFF. The CDR3 DNA is TGTGCCAGCAGCCTCTCTGGCGACACGGCGGACAATGAGCAGTTCTTC.

This chain uses TRBV28 with TRBJ1-1; the D gene is possibly TRBD1 (5 bases). The CDR3 totals 13 residues. The germline V gene has CDR1 MDHEN and CDR2 SYDVKM. Trimming took off 7 bases at V and 4 bases at J, with 13 bases between the two ends. The CDR3 sequence is CASKRDPVTEAFF. The DNA for the CDR3 is TGTGCCAGCAAGAGGGACCCCGTCACTGAAGCTTTCTTT.

This rearrangement joins TRBV2 to TRBJ1-5; 7 bases map to TRBD1. CDR1 and CDR2 (germline): SNHLY, FYNNEI. The CDR3 extends over 15 amino acids. Trimming at V came to 7 bases and at J to 2 bases, leaving 8 bases not matched to a gene. Here the CDR3 DNA reads TGTGCCAGCAAGAGAGGGGGCGGGGGCAATCAGCCCCAGCATTTT. Translated: CASKRGGGGNQPQHF.